This entry is about one TCR beta chain. Antigen specificity is unknown. This sample was taken from a study of OX40 agonist ivuxolimab in advanced cancers. Study as a whole: An agonistic anti-OX40 (CD134) antibody, ivuxolimab, was used to treat the patients. Each patient was given ivuxolimab into a vein every 2 weeks, at 0.01 to 10 mg/kg. Findings and caveats of the study: In the expanded peripheral T cells, antigen specificity was never determined. Those patients achieving a partial response at 0.1-3.0 mg/kg showed among the lowest clonal expansion.

The CDR3 extends over 14 amino acids. V shed 6 bases and J shed 0 bases, with 11 bases lying between them. From germline, CDR1 is MNHEY and CDR2 SMNVEV (reference sequence). The repertoire was sequenced with immunoSEQ multiplex PCR; TCRdb's copy has only in-frame clones and lacks some. The repertoire holds more than 85,000 clones, around 85% seen once, with 1.4% to 1.5% in the top ten. The sample consisted of CD4+ or CD8+ T cells sorted from blood, taken in a trial of the OX40 agonist ivuxolimab. The chain recombines TRBV27 with TRBJ1-2, with D perhaps matching TRBD1 (5 bases). The TCR originated in an adult with an advanced solid tumor such as melanoma, head and neck, liver or kidney cancer. The DNA of the CDR3 is TGTGCCAGCAGAGTGGGGGGGGCTAACTATGGCTACACCTTC. Residues: CASRVGGANYGYTF.